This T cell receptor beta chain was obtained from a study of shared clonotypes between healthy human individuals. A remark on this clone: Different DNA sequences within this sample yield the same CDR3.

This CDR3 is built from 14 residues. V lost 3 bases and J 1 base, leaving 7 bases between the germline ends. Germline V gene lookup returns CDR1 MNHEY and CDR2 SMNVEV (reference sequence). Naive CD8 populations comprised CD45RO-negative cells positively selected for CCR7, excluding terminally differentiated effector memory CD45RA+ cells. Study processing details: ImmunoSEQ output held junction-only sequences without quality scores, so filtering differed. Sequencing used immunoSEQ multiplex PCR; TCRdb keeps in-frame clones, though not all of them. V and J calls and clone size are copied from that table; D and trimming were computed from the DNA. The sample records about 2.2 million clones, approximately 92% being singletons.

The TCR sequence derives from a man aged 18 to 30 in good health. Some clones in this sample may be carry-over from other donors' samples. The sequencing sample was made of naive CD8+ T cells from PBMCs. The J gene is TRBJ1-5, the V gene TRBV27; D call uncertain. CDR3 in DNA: TGTGCCAGCAGTTTGTCCAGGAGCAATCAGCCCCAGCATTTT. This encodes CASSLSRSNQPQHF.